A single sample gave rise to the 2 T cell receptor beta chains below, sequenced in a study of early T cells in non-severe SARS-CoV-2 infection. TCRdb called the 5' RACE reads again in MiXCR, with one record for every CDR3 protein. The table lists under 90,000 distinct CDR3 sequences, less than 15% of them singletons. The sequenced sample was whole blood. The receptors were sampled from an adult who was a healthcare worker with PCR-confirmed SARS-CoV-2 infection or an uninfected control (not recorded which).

CDR3 region: CASSGQPLFGYTF. The DNA of the CDR3 is TGTGCCAGCAGTGGACAGCCACTATTTGGCTACACCTTC. The chain has TRBV6-5 and TRBJ1-2, with D maybe TRBD1 (6 bases). The CDR3 is 13 residues long. CDR1 MNHEY and CDR2 SVGAGI come from the germline V gene. V was clipped by 5 bases and J by 7 bases, with 14 bases between them.

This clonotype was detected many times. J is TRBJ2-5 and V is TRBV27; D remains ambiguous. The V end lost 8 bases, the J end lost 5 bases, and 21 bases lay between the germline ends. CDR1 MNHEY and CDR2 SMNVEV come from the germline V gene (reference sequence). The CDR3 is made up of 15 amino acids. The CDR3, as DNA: TGTGCCAGCTACTCCTTAGCCCGGGCTGACGAGACCCAGTACTTC. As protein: CASYSLARADETQYF.